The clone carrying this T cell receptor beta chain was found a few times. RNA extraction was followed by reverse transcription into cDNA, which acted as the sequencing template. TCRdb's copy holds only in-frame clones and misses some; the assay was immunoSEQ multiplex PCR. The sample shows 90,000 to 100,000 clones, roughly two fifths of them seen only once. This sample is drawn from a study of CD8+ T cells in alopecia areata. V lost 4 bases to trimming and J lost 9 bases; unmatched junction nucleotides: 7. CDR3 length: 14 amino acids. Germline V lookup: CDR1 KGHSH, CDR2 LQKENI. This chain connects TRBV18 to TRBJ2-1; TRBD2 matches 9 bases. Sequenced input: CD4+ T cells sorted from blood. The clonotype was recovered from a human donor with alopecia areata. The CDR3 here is CASSRREGRGEQFF. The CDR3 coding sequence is TGTGCCAGCTCACGGCGGGAGGGCCGTGGTGAGCAGTTCTTC.